This T cell receptor beta chain was profiled in a study of shared clonotypes between healthy human individuals. Whole-study findings and limits: It was the non-shared clonotypes that had lower generation probabilities than clonotypes shared by all four donors.

To note about this clone: The antigen remains unidentified. Other nucleotide sequences in the sample specify the same CDR3.

Germline V gives CDR1 SGHRS, CDR2 YFSETQ. V was shortened by 0 bases and J by 0 bases, with 7 bases between the two germline ends. The CDR3 is made up of 14 amino acids. The protocol was immunoSEQ multiplex PCR, while the TCRdb copy is restricted to in-frame clones and leaves out a portion. The data hold approximately 1.5 million clones, with 98% observed a single time. The material sequenced was naive CD4+ T cells sorted from blood. Subset described: CD45RA+ positively selected. The rearrangement links TRBV5-1 to TRBJ2-7; a possible D gene is TRBD2 (5 bases). This TCR was sampled from a man between 25 and 39 years old in good health. The CDR3 loop is CASSLGGSSYEQYF. As DNA, the CDR3 is TGCGCCAGCAGCTTGGGTGGGAGCTCCTACGAGCAGTACTTC.